This is a list of T cell receptor beta chains from one sample in a study of cytomegalovirus exposure and HLA in healthy donors. Using immunoSEQ multiplex PCR, the repertoire was profiled, and TCRdb retains in-frame clones only, with some absent. Recorded here are 40,000 or so clones; the top ten clones represent around 3.1%. Sequenced material: PBMCs. These receptors all stem from a woman aged 25-40 years in good health and CMV-seropositive. Each CDR3 is given with its conserved first and last residue. D genes are given only for firm matches. Clone size is stated in some rows and not others, as once, few, many or a class when expanded.

>-|-|TRBJ1-1|TRBV5-1|14
CASSLEGGNTEAFF
TGCGCCAGCAGCTTGGAAGGCGGGAACACTGAAGCTTTCTTT
>-|TRBD2|TRBJ2-1|TRBV5-4|15
CASSVPPGTSGGWFF
TGTGCCAGCAGCGTACCGCCCGGGACTAGCGGGGGATGGTTCTTC
>-|-|TRBJ2-1|TRBV6-1|12
CASGINYNEQFF
TGTGCCAGCGGCATAAACTACAATGAGCAGTTCTTC
>-|-|TRBJ2-2|TRBV5-4|14
CASSLDSSTGELFF
TGTGCCAGCAGCTTGGATAGCAGCACCGGGGAGCTGTTTTTT
>-|TRBD1|TRBJ1-6|TRBV5-1|17
CASSLSVGWTGGSPLHF
TGCGCCAGCAGCCTTTCAGTCGGGTGGACAGGGGGATCACCCCTCCACTTT
>-|TRBD2|TRBJ2-7|TRBV18|16
CASSPPGLGSSYEQYF
TGTGCCAGCTCACCACCTGGACTAGGGTCCTCCTACGAGCAGTACTTC
>-|-|TRBJ2-1|TRBV2|16
CASRERGGVSYNEQFF
TGTGCCAGCAGGGAAAGAGGGGGAGTAAGCTACAATGAGCAGTTCTTC
>-|-|TRBJ1-2|TRBV27|15
CASSLSTRGSGGYTF
TGTGCCAGCAGTTTATCAACCCGGGGGAGCGGTGGCTACACCTTC
>-|-|TRBJ1-4|TRBV5-4|15
CATHLGGVTNEKLFF
TGTGCCACCCACCTCGGGGGTGTAACTAATGAAAAACTGTTTTTT
>-|TRBD1|TRBJ1-3|TRBV30|16
CAWTIGGTGVGNTIYF
TGTGCCTGGACTATCGGCGGGACAGGGGTGGGAAACACCATATATTTT
>-|-|TRBJ2-1|TRBV6-1|13
CASSEAGSGEQFF
TGTGCCAGCAGTGAAGCAGGTTCGGGTGAGCAGTTCTTC
>-|TRBD1|TRBJ2-2|TRBV12-5|16
CASVWGQGLNTGELFF
TGTGCTAGTGTTTGGGGACAGGGACTCAACACCGGGGAGCTGTTTTTT
>-|-|TRBJ1-1|TRBV7-9|15
CASSLEVGASTEAFF
TGTGCCAGCAGCTTAGAGGTGGGGGCGAGCACTGAAGCTTTCTTT
>-|-|TRBJ1-2|TRBV9|17
CASSVDGGGRGQKGYTF
TGTGCCAGCAGCGTAGACGGGGGCGGGAGAGGTCAAAAAGGCTACACCTTC
>-|-|TRBJ2-1|TRBV11-3|15
CASTVGRSFNNEQFF
TGTGCCAGCACCGTAGGGAGATCCTTTAACAATGAGCAGTTCTTC
>large|-|TRBJ1-2|TRBV5-6|14
CASSWTPSLYGYTF
TGTGCCAGCAGCTGGACACCTTCTCTCTATGGCTACACCTTC
>-|TRBD1|TRBJ2-4|TRBV7-2|15
CASSVGQGGENIQYF
TGTGCCAGCAGCGTAGGACAGGGCGGGGAAAACATTCAGTACTTC
>-|-|TRBJ1-5|TRBV7-9|13
CASSPPGGQPQHF
TGTGCCAGCAGCCCCCCCGGGGGGCAGCCCCAGCATTTT
>-|-|TRBJ1-5|TRBV6-1|16
CASSGVMRQGSQPQHF
TGTGCCAGCAGTGGCGTCATGCGGCAGGGGAGCCAGCCCCAGCATTTT
>-|-|TRBJ1-1|TRBV7-9|18
CAPRPNGRRGAAPPEAFF
TGTGCTCCCAGGCCAAACGGCAGACGGGGGGCCGCCCCCCCTGAAGCTTTCTTT
>-|-|TRBJ1-4|TRBV6-1|14
CASRAGPTNEKLFF
TGTGCCAGCAGGGCGGGACCAACTAATGAAAAACTGTTTTTT
>-|-|TRBJ1-1|TRBV5-4|11
CASSSYTEAFF
TGTGCCAGCAGCTCGTACACTGAAGCTTTCTTT
>-|-|TRBJ2-2|TRBV19|14
CASTGSLWTGELFF
TGTGCCAGTACCGGGAGTCTATGGACCGGGGAGCTGTTTTTT
>-|TRBD1|TRBJ2-7|TRBV30|15
CAWSYSGQGNYEQYF
TGTGCCTGGAGCTACTCGGGACAGGGCAACTACGAGCAGTACTTC
>-|-|TRBJ1-2|TRBV10-2|14
CASSDYATMSGYTF
TGCGCCAGCAGTGATTATGCGACAATGAGCGGCTACACCTTC
>-|TRBD1|TRBJ1-2|TRBV15|15
CATSPALSTGDGYTF
TGTGCCACCAGCCCGGCCCTGTCGACAGGGGATGGCTACACCTTC
>-|-|TRBJ1-5|TRBV27|18
CASSSAGLGVPSNQPQHF
TGTGCCAGCAGTTCCGCGGGACTCGGCGTACCAAGCAATCAGCCCCAGCATTTT
>-|-|TRBJ2-2|TRBV2|17
CASSEDRIGNDTGELFF
TGTGCCAGCAGTGAAGATAGGATCGGGAATGACACCGGGGAGCTGTTTTTT
>-|TRBD1|TRBJ1-1|TRBV6-1|15
CASSVRDLGQGWAFF
TGTGCCAGCAGTGTACGAGACCTAGGACAGGGTTGGGCTTTCTTT